This TCR beta chain was recovered during a study of T cells in localized non-small cell lung cancer. Overall study findings and caveats: A median approximately 57 of the top 100 tumor clones appeared in adjacent lung. In the blood, greater T cell density corresponded to longer overall survival. Heterogeneity is still possible, as just one tumor region was sequenced.

This table comes from immunoSEQ multiplex PCR, and its TCRdb copy is limited to in-frame clones, with some not included. The data show about 1,800 clones, over 20% seen once. The CDR3 is 14 residues long. This clone showed up just a few times. The antigen remains unidentified. This receptor was obtained from a female donor of 60 years or more with stage I squamous cell lung carcinoma. Sequencing used normal lung tissue next to the tumor, obtained before any cancer treatment. The V gene is TRBV1, the J gene TRBJ2-5. TRBV1 is described as a pseudogene. CDR3 coding DNA: TGCGCCAGCAGCCAACTAGGGCTCCAAGAGACCCAGTACTTC. This encodes CASSQLGLQETQYF.